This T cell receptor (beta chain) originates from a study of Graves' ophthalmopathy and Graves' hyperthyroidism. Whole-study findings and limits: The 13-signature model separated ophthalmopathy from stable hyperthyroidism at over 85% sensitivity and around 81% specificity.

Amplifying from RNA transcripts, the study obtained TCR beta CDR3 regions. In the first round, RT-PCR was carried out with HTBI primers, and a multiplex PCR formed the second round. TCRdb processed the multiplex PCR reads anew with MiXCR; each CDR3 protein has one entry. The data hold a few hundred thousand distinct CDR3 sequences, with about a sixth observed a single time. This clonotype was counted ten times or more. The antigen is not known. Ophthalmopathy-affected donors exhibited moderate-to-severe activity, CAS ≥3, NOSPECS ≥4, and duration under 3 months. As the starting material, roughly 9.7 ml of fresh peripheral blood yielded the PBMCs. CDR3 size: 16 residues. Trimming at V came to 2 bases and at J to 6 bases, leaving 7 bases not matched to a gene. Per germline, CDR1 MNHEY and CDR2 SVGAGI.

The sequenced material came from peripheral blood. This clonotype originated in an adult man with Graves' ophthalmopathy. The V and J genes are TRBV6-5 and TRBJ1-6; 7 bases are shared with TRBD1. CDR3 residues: CASSYTGTVGNSPLHF. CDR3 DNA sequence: TGTGCCAGCAGTTACACCGGGACAGTGGGTAATTCACCCCTCCACTTT.